This TCR beta chain was recovered during a study of T cell clonality in common variable immunodeficiency. Here immunoSEQ multiplex PCR was the method, and the copy in TCRdb shows in-frame clones only, minus some. The sample has about 64,000 clones, none seen only once. Many counts were recorded for this clone. Both groups were predominantly of Caucasian heritage. Sequenced: peripheral blood mononuclear cells. The receptor was isolated from a person aged 18 to 75 in good health.

CDR3 sequence: CASSLVPQGFGQPQHF. CDR3 DNA, as far as it was read: TGTGCCAGCAGTTTGGTTCCGCAGGGTTTCGGTCAGCCC. The V call is TRBV28, the J call TRBJ1-5; possibly TRBD1 for D (5 bases). The read halts 3 residues ahead of the CDR3 end, with the missing end drawn from the germline J gene. Germline V gene lookup returns CDR1 MDHEN and CDR2 SYDVKM. This CDR3 spans 16 amino acids. V lost 3 bases, J lost 6 bases, and 18 bases lay in between.